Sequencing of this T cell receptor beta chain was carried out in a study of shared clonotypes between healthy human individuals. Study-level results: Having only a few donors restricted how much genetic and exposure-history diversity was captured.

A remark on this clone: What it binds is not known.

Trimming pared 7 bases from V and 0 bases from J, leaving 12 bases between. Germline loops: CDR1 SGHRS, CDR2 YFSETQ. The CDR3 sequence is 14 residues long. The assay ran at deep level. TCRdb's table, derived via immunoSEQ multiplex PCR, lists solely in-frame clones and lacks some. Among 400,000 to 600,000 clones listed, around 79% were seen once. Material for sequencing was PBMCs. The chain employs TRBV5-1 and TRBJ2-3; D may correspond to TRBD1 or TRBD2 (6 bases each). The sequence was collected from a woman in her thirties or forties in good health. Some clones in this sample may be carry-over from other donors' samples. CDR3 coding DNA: TGCGCCAGCGTCAGGGGAGGTAGCACAGATACGCAGTATTTT. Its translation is CASVRGGSTDTQYF.